One sample yielded the 4 T cell receptor beta chains listed below, sequenced in a study of molecular identifiers for immune sequencing clone quantification. TCRdb reprocessed the PCR reads via MiXCR and lists one record per CDR3 protein. The repertoire includes roughly 630,000 distinct CDR3 sequences, about 25% of them detected once, and 0.75% to 0.8% sits in the top ten. Sequenced sample: naive CD8+ T cells from blood, with Jurkat cell RNA spiked in. Subset specified: FACS-sorted CD8+CD4-CCR7+CD45RA+ naive T cells. The receptors here all came from a human donor in good health. Some libraries in this study had Jurkat cell RNA spiked in.

A note on this clonotype: The junction does not match germline at one end; this may be a read error. This chain joins TRBV2 and TRBJ2-7; 7 nucleotides agree with TRBD1. The CDR3 runs to 14 residues. The germline CDR1 and CDR2 sequences are SNHLY and FYNNEI. CDR3 amino acids: CASSEGDSYYEQYF. The CDR3 coding sequence is TGTGCCAGCAGCGAAGGGGACAGCTACTACGAGCAGTACTTC.

Concerning this clonotype itself: Since a much larger clone is just one base distant, this may be a read error. The chain links TRBV5-8 to TRBJ2-7, with a tentative D call TRBD1 (6 bases). Germline V gene lookup returns CDR1 SGHTS and CDR2 YDEGEE. Trimming pared 4 bases from V and 3 bases from J, leaving 11 bases between. The CDR3 covers 13 residues. This CDR3 reads CASSPDSFYEQYF. CDR3 nucleotides: TGTGCCAGCAGCCCGGACAGTTTCTACGAGCAGTACTTC.

This chain joins TRBV19 and TRBJ2-1; tentative D call: TRBD1 (6 bases). This CDR3 contains 14 residues. Germline V lookup: CDR1 LNHDA, CDR2 SQIVND (reference sequence). V dropped 5 bases and J dropped 8 bases, with 16 bases sitting between them. CDR3 protein: CASSPTGTIDEQFF. As DNA, the CDR3 is TGTGCCAGTAGTCCAACAGGGACCATCGATGAGCAGTTCTTC.

The J gene is TRBJ2-3, the V gene TRBV27; a weak D match, TRBD2 (6 bases). CDR3 length: 18 amino acids. CDR1 and CDR2 from the germline V gene are MNHEY and SMNVEV (reference sequence). V was shortened by 5 bases and J by 4 bases, with 25 bases between the two germline ends. CDR3 coding DNA: TGTGCCAGCAGTACCCCCCCCCTTACGGGAGTCGGTTCAGATACGCAGTATTTT. It codes for CASSTPPLTGVGSDTQYF.